This TCR beta chain appears in the sequencing data of a study of control samples from healthy donors and cancer patients. The V and J ends lost 3 bases and 6 bases, in that order; junction bases with no gene match: 2. Germline CDR1 is SGHAT and CDR2 is FQNNGV. This CDR3 comprises 13 residues. Clones were sequenced by immunoSEQ multiplex PCR, and TCRdb holds only the in-frame ones, with some missing. The sample has some 150,000 clones; about nine tenths are singletons. The TCR comes from a young man in good health. The rearrangement uses TRBV11-2 and TRBJ1-1; 9 bases align to TRBD1. The sample taken for sequencing was blood. CDR3 amino acids: CASSLGQGPEAFF. CDR3 nucleotides: TGTGCCAGCAGCTTGGGACAGGGACCTGAAGCTTTCTTT. The entire variable domain, with the rest obtained from reference TRBV11-2 and TRBJ1-1, is as follows: EAGVAQSPRYKIIEKRQSVAFWCNPISGHATLYWYQQILGQGPKLLIQFQNNGVVDDSQLPKDRFSAERLKGVDSTLKIQPAKLEDSAVYLCASSLGQGPEAFFGQGTRLTVV.